This T cell receptor (beta chain) was obtained from a study of T-cell memory formation after mild COVID-19. Findings of the study overall: Pre-infection memory held some responding clones, suggesting pre-existing cross-reactive T cells responded. CD4+ contracting clones were mainly CM and EM; CD8+ ones, EMRA.

To note about this clonotype: Its antigen is not known. An end of the junction does not agree with germline; a read error may underlie this.

Germline CDR1 reads MNHNS; CDR2 reads SASEGT. The CDR3 sequence is 12 residues long. Each CDR3 protein is one row after TCRdb ran MiXCR on the 5' RACE reads. The sample lists about 57,000 distinct CDR3 sequences; 12% were seen once. This sequence joins TRBV6-1 and TRBJ1-1; TRBD1 might be the D (5 bases). Sequencing was carried out using PBMCs or a T cell subset sorted from them (not recorded which). This sequence was found in a man in his late teens or twenties who had mild COVID-19 (a few samples of this study predate the infection). Cell type and time point are not known. In DNA form, the CDR3 reads TGTGACAGCAGTGGGTTGGGGCCCGAAGCTTTCTTT. Translation: CDSSGLGPEAFF.